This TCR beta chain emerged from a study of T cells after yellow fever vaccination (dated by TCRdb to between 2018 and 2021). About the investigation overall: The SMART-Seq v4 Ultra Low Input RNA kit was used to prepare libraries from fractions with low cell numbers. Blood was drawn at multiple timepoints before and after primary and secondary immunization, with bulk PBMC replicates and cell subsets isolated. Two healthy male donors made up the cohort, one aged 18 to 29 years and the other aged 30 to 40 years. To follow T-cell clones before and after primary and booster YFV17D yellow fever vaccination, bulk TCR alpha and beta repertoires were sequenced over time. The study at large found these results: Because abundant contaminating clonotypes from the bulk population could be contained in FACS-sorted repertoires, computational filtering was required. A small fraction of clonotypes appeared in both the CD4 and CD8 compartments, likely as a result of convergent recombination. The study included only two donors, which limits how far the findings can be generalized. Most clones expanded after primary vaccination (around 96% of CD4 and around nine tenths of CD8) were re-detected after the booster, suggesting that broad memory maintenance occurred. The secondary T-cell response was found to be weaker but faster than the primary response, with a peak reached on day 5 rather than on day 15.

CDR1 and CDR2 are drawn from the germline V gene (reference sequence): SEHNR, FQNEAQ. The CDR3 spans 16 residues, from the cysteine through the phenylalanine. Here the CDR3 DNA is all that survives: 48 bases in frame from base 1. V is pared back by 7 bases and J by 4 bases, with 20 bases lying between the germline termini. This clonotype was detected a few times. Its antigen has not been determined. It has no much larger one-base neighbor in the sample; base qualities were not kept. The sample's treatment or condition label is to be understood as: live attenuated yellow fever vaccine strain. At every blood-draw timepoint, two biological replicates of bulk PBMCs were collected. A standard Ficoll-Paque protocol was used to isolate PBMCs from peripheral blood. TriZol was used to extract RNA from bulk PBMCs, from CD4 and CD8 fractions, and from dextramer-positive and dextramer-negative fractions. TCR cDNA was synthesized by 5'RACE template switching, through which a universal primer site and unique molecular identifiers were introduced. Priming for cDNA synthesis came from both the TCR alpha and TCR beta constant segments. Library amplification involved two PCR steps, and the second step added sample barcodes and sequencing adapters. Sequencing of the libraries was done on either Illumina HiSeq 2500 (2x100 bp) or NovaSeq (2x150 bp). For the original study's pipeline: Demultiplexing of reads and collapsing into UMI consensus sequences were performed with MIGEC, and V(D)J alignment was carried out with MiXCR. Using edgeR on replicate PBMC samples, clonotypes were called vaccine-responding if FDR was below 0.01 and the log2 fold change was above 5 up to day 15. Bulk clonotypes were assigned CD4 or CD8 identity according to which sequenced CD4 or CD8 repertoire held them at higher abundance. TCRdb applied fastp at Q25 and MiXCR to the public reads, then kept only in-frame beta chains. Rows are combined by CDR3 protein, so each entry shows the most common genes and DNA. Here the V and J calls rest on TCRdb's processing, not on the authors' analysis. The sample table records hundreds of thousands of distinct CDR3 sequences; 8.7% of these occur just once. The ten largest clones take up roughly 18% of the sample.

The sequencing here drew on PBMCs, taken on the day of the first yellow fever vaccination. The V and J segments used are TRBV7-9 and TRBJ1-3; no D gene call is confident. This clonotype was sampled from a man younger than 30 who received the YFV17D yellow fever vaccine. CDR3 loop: CASNSPPEPSGNTIYF. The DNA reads TGTGCCAGCAACTCCCCCCCGGAACCAAGCGGAAACACCATATATTTT.